The source of this T cell receptor (beta chain) is a study of blood T cells in healthy people across ages (dated by TCRdb to 2014 to 2015). Notes on the research overall: In model experiments, template switching captured roughly one uniquely barcoded TCR beta cDNA molecule for every two T cells. Using deep sequencing normalized with unique cDNA molecular identifiers, the study measured how TCR beta repertoire diversity changes with age. Two additional independent replicas of 1 million unique cDNA reads from the same blood draw were analyzed for two donors (one aged 18 to 30 and one aged 80 or older). To avoid experimental bias, donors of different ages were randomly spread across the sequencing lanes. The donors were divided into four age groups: young (average around 16 years), middle-aged (over 35), aged (around 59) and long-lived (more than 75). What the authors observed across the whole study: Estimates of total diversity from one million sequenced T cells were regarded as lower bounds and underestimates. Compared with the aged group, more naive CD4+ T cells, fewer expanded clones and increased TCR diversity were shown by the long-lived group, suggesting age selection. Because profiling used bulk unsorted PBMCs, naive and antigen-experienced compartments could not be compared conclusively. There was a strong correlation between observed TCR beta diversity and the percentage of naive T cells measured by flow cytometry. As age increased, observed TCR beta diversity per million T cells dropped in a roughly linear way, and a significant reduction was already evident by age 40. The CMV infection status of donors was not known, potentially confounding age-related changes in expanded clonotypes.

The germline V gene (reference sequence) specifies GTSNPN as CDR1 and SVGIG as CDR2. V lost 0 bases and J lost 1 base; the stretch between them is 7 bases long. The CDR3 starts with the cysteine, ends with the phenylalanine, and has 14 residues. The only DNA kept is the CDR3, 42 bases in frame from the first base. Library preparation used 5' RACE. The data were produced on an Illumina HiSeq 2500. A second roughly 7 to 12 cycle PCR used a sample-barcoded 5' primer and a J-beta primer mix. Each TCR beta cDNA molecule received a unique molecular identifier from a template-switch 5' adaptor carrying 12 random nucleotides. Each sample yielded at least 3 million CDR3-containing paired-end reads. All of the RNA was converted into first-strand cDNA using the Mint cDNA synthesis kit, with a TRBC-specific oligonucleotide serving as the primer. Following uracil-DNA glycosylase treatment, a first 18-cycle PCR with universal primers M1SS and BC2_uni_R was performed on all cDNA. For the original study's pipeline: Normalization of each sample was performed by random selection of 1 million high-quality reads, each carrying a distinct molecular identifier. Reads with shared molecular identifiers were discarded instead of being binned into consensus sequences. MiTCR, set to a Q25 quality threshold and the strictest error-elimination algorithm, was used for CDR3 identification, clonotype clustering and error correction. A nonparametric unseen species model with Euler transformation was used to estimate lower-bound total TCR beta diversity. TCRdb reworked the public reads: Q25 trimming with fastp, MiXCR clone assembly, productive beta chains retained. When rows share a CDR3 protein, they turn into one entry using the most common DNA and genes. The V and J calls here are based on TCRdb, not the publication. In this sample the table shows hundreds of thousands of distinct CDR3 sequences, less than 40% of which occur a single time. The ten biggest clones cover about 16% of the sample.

Donors were around 37 systemically healthy Caucasian individuals from Russia aged roughly 6 to 100 years. Each donor gave about 9.8 milliliters of peripheral blood, drawn into EDTA-treated Vacutainer tubes. Ficoll-Paque density-gradient centrifugation was used to isolate PBMCs, with at least 6 million per sample. Total RNA was extracted from PBMCs with Trizol reagent, with at least 5 micrograms obtained per sample. For every donor, an aliquot of PBMCs went through flow cytometry to measure the percentages of naive CD45RAhigh/CD27high T cells. This clonotype was seen repeatedly, ten times or more. Its antigen is currently not known. Base quality data are lacking; no much larger clone is found one base away.

In this chain, TRBV30 is recombined with TRBJ2-4; the D gene is not confidently resolved. Sequencing was performed on blood. The TCR sequence derives from an elderly woman in good health. Donor details come from another sample of the same person, matched by shared clones. The DNA sequence is as follows: TGTGCCTGGAGTGTAGCTGGGGCCAAAAACATTCAGTACTTC. This yields the protein CAWSVAGAKNIQYF. Outside the CDR3, residues come from the reference TRBV30 and TRBJ2-4 proteins, so the full variable domain is: SQTIHQWPATLVQPVGSPLSLECTVEGTSNPNLYWYRQAAGRGLQLLFYSVGIGQISSEVPQNLSASRPQDRQFILSSKKLLLSDSGFYLCAWSVAGAKNIQYFGAGTRLSVL.